Below, one TCR beta chain is given with its context. Per the study methods: The authors estimated nucleated cell counts from reference gene primer amplification. The protocol was immunoSEQ multiplex PCR, while the TCRdb copy is restricted to in-frame clones and leaves out a portion. D and trimming come from the DNA, and the V and J calls and clone size come from that table. The table has 100,000 to 150,000 clones, roughly 88% seen once; the top ten hold under 13%. These data are taken from a study of blood T cell repertoires in COVID-19. Study background: Specimens from acute and convalescent COVID-19 originated in the United States, Italy and Spain. Sample material is recorded as cDNA or gDNA derived from T cells, B-cell-depleted T cells, or PBMCs.

V dropped 7 bases and J dropped 3 bases, with 19 bases sitting between them. Germline loops: CDR1 SNHLY, CDR2 FYNNEI. CDR3 length: 16 amino acids. Sequencing was done on a sample of peripheral blood. This TCR was recovered from a middle-aged man with acute or convalescent COVID-19. The J gene is TRBJ1-3, the V gene TRBV2, with a weak D call TRBD1 (5 bases). The CDR3 sequence is CASTRSWGSSGNTIYF. DNA for the CDR3: TGTGCCAGCACCAGAAGTTGGGGCTCAAGTGGAAACACCATATATTTT.